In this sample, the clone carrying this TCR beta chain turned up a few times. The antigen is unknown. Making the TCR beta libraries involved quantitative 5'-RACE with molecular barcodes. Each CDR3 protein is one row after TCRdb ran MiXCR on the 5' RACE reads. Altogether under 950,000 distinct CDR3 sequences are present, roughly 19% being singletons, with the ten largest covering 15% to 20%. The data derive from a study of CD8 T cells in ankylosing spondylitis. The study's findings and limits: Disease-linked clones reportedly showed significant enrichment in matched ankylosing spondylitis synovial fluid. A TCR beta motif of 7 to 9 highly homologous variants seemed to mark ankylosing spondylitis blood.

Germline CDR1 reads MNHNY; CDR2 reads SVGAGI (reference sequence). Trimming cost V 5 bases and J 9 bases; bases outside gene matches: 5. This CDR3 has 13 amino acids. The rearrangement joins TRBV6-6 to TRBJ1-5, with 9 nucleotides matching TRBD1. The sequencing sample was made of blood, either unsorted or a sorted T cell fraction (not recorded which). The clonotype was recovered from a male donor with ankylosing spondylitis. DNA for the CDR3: TGTGCCAGCAGTCGGACAGGGGAACGGCCCCAGCATTTT. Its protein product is CASSRTGERPQHF.